The clone carrying this T cell receptor (beta chain) was picked up many times. Its antigen is as yet unknown. The length of the CDR3 is 13 residues. Unmatched junction bases numbered 4, after V lost 10 bases and J lost 1 base. In germline, CDR1 is MDHEN, CDR2 SYDVKM. The input was about 490 ng total RNA; TCR beta cDNA was made from it with a constant-region primer. Employing slightly modified ARM-PCR, three nested multiplex PCR rounds were run, and these gave rise to the TCR beta libraries. TRBV1-TRBV30 forward primers paired with a C-beta reverse primer were used in the first two PCR rounds, which ran approximately 10 cycles each. Using its own MiXCR run on the multiplex PCR reads, TCRdb lists one record per CDR3 protein. The table has about 120,000 distinct CDR3 sequences, around 70% seen once. The data derive from a study of tumor-infiltrating lymphocytes in primary liver carcinoma. Across the study: Men as well as women, aged 30 to 69 years, made up the patients. Staging placed the tumors at T1-T3 N0M0, and they measured about 4 to 11 cm across.

General observations from the study: Tumors had a significantly higher top-250-clone fraction than blood (p = 0.039). Lower overlap was observed for tumor-adjacent and tumor-blood pairs relative to tumor region pairs.

Taking about 19-32 mg of unsorted bulk tissue, the authors co-extracted RNA and DNA. The clonotype originates from a woman aged 60-75 years with primary liver carcinoma and hepatitis B virus infection. Sequenced input: tumor-adjacent normal liver tissue. This sequence joins TRBV28 and TRBJ2-7; 10 nucleotides agree with TRBD2. CDR3 protein: CAITSGTSYEQYF. The CDR3 nucleotides read TGTGCCATCACTAGCGGGACGTCCTACGAGCAGTACTTC.